The 8 T cell receptor beta chains presented below share a single source sample, sequenced in a study of CD8+ T cells in alopecia areata. The authors extracted RNA and reverse transcribed it into cDNA as the sequencing template. Clones were read by immunoSEQ multiplex PCR, and TCRdb kept only the in-frame ones, dropping some. Of roughly 120,000 clones listed, approximately 51% are singletons. Treatment specified: oral pan-JAK inhibitor, 5-10 mg twice daily. The source material was CD4+ T cells sorted from blood, sampled at week 24, from a patient treated with tofacitinib. The receptors stem from a human donor with alopecia areata.

Many counts were recorded for this clone. The chain uses TRBV14 and TRBJ1-3, with TRBD1 matching 9 bases. The length of the CDR3 is 21 residues. Per germline, CDR1 SGHDN and CDR2 FVKESK. V lost 2 bases and J lost 0; bases outside the gene matches: 17. CDR3 amino acids: CASSQFSSAWTGASSGNTIYF. CDR3 nucleotide sequence: TGTGCCAGCAGCCAATTTTCTTCCGCTTGGACAGGGGCGAGCTCTGGAAACACCATATATTTT. The variable domain in full, completed from reference TRBV14 and TRBJ1-3, reads EAGVTQFPSHSVIEKGQTVTLRCDPISGHDNLYWYRRVMGKEIKFLLHFVKESKQDESGMPNNRFLAERTGGTYSTLKVQPAELEDSGVYFCASSQFSSAWTGASSGNTIYFGEGSWLTVV.

This clone appeared a few times. The J gene is TRBJ2-5, the V gene TRBV7-9, with D unresolved. Germline values: CDR1 SEHNR, CDR2 FQNEAQ (reference sequence). The CDR3 has 14 residues. Between the trimmed V and J ends, which lost 7 bases and 1 base, there was a span of 13 bases. The CDR3 sequence is CASTKAGGQETQYF. The CDR3 DNA sequence: TGTGCCAGCACTAAAGCAGGCGGCCAAGAGACCCAGTACTTC.

This clone was observed many times. The chain uses TRBV7-2 and TRBJ2-6; TRBD1 matches 11 bases. Germline-derived CDR1 and CDR2 are SGHTA and FQGNSA. The CDR3 is 19 residues long. Trimming removed 4 bases from V and 0 bases from J; junction bases left unmatched: 8. The CDR3 sequence: CASSSLVGTGGSGANVLTF. The CDR3 bases are TGTGCCAGCAGCTCTCTGGTGGGGACAGGGGGCTCTGGGGCCAACGTCCTGACTTTC. Full variable domain (outside the CDR3, taken from reference TRBV7-2 and TRBJ2-6): GAGVSQSPSNKVTEKGKDVELRCDPISGHTALYWYRQSLGQGLEFLIYFQGNSAPDKSGLPSDRFSAERTGGSVSTLTIQRTQQEDSAVYLCASSSLVGTGGSGANVLTFGAGSRLTVL.

CDR3: CASSSEPTDTQYF. The CDR3 DNA is TGTGCCAGCAGCTCTGAACCCACAGATACGCAGTATTTT. V is TRBV5-4 and J is TRBJ2-3; D not certain. The CDR3 is made up of 13 amino acids. The V gene lost 3 bases and the J gene lost 2 bases, with 7 bases spanning the gap. The V gene's germline CDR1 is SGHNT and CDR2 YYREEE (reference sequence).

This clone showed up just a few times. The CDR3 sequence is CASSIVEKPDEQFF. The CDR3 nucleotides read TGTGCCAGTAGTATAGTGGAGAAACCTGATGAGCAGTTCTTC. The V call is TRBV19, the J call TRBJ2-1, with no clear D. This CDR3 is built from 14 residues. The germline CDR1 and CDR2 sequences are LNHDA and SQIVND (reference sequence). Trimming pared 1 base from V and 8 bases from J, leaving 12 bases between.

V is TRBV5-6 and J is TRBJ1-5; D unclear. Germline V CDR1 and CDR2: SGHDT, YYEEEE. V was pared by 6 bases and J by 2 bases, with 12 bases between. CDR3 length: 14 amino acids. The CDR3 loop reads CASNPWNRNQPQHF. In nucleotides, the CDR3 is TGTGCCAGCAACCCCTGGAACCGCAATCAGCCCCAGCATTTT.

The chain employs TRBV5-4 and TRBJ2-5; D perhaps matches TRBD1 (5 bases). This CDR3 region has 15 residues. V lost 0 bases and J 0 bases, leaving 9 bases between the germline ends. CDR1 and CDR2 (germline): SGHNT, YYREEE (reference sequence). The chain's CDR3 is CASSLGGGHQETQYF. CDR3 bases: TGTGCCAGCAGCTTGGGGGGCGGCCACCAAGAGACCCAGTACTTC.

The V call is TRBV30, the J call TRBJ1-4; D is unresolved. V lost 0 bases to trimming and J lost 5 bases, with 10 bases between them. Germline CDR1 GTSNPN, CDR2 SVGIG (reference sequence). This CDR3 is built from 14 residues. The CDR3, as DNA: TGTGCCTGGAGTGTACTGGGATACAATGAAAAACTGTTTTTT. Translating it yields CAWSVLGYNEKLFF.